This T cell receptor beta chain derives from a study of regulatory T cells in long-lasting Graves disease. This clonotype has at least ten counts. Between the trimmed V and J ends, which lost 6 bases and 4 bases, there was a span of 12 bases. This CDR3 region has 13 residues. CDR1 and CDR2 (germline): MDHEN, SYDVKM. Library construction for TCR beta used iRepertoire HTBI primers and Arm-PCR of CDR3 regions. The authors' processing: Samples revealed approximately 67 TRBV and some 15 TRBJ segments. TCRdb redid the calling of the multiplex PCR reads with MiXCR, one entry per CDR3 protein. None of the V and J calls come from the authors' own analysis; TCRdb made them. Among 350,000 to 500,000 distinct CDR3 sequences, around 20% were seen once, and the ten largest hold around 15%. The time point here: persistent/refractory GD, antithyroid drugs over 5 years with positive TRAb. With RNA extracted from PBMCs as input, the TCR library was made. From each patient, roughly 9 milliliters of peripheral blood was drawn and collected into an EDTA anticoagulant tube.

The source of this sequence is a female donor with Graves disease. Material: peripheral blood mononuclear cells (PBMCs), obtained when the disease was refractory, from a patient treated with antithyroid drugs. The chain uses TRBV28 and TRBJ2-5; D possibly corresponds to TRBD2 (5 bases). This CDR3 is CASSNRAGETQYF. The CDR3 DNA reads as TGTGCCAGCAGCAACCGGGCGGGAGAGACCCAGTACTTC.